The source of this TCR beta chain is a study of OX40 agonist ivuxolimab in advanced cancers. Study-wide context: Therapy given before enrollment (anti-PD-1, anti-PD-L1 or anti-CTLA-4) was allowed, and under 45% had some. Partial responses were achieved by three patients, one with hepatocellular carcinoma and two with cutaneous melanoma. Study-level points and caveats: Blood T cells, both CD4+ and CD8+, expanded clonally by week 6 at 0.1 to 3.0 mg/kg.

Regarding this clone: The antigen remains undetermined.

Assay: immunoSEQ multiplex PCR; the TCRdb copy retains only in-frame clones and omits some. The repertoire holds more than 50,000 clones, with 85% as singletons. Germline V gene data show CDR1 as MNHEY and CDR2 as SVGAGI. The trim removed 5 bases at V and 7 bases at J, leaving 8 bases unmatched. The CDR3 has 15 amino acids. The receptor was derived from an adult with an advanced solid tumor such as melanoma, head and neck, liver or kidney cancer. The material sequenced was CD4+ or CD8+ T cells sorted from blood, taken in a trial of the OX40 agonist ivuxolimab. The J gene is TRBJ1-4, the V gene TRBV6-5; 9 bases align to TRBD1. CDR3: CASSPQGAPGEKLFF. DNA of the CDR3: TGTGCCAGCAGTCCACAGGGGGCGCCAGGTGAAAAACTGTTTTTT.